Each of the 9 T cell receptor beta chains below was sequenced from the same sample in a study of naive and memory T cell subsets. General study results and limits: Especially in CD8 cells, naive repertoires contained a few larger clonotypes, possibly CD45RA-re-expressing memory cells.

These TCRs are of unknown antigen specificity. The beta constant-region primer was an equimolar mix of two oligonucleotides covering TRBC1 and TRBC2. The ligated cDNA underwent four PCR rounds using SP2 and nested alpha and beta constant-region primers. TCRdb called the UMI-ligation and nested PCR reads again in MiXCR, with one record for every CDR3 protein. Among about 150,000 distinct CDR3 sequences listed, roughly 22% were seen once. Specimen: naive CD4+ T cells from blood. The receptors come from a human donor in good health.

The rearrangement uses TRBV20-1 and TRBJ2-3, with TRBD1 identical over 7 bases. This CDR3 is built from 15 residues. The V gene's germline CDR1 is DFQATT and CDR2 SNEGSKA (reference sequence). Trimming cost V 4 bases and J 2 bases; bases outside gene matches: 9. This chain's CDR3 is CSAKKAQGFTDTQYF. CDR3 sequence (DNA): TGCAGTGCTAAGAAGGCACAGGGGTTCACAGATACGCAGTATTTT.

This clonotype came up a few times. This sequence joins TRBV28 and TRBJ2-7; TRBD2 might be the D (6 bases). The CDR3 loop spans 14 amino acids. CDR1 MDHEN and CDR2 SYDVKM come from the germline V gene. Trimming shortened V by 6 bases and J by 1 base, and 13 bases separated the two germline ends. This CDR3 reads CASRSQGTSYEQYF. CDR3 DNA: TGTGCCAGCAGGTCGCAAGGGACTTCCTACGAGCAGTACTTC.

This clonotype was counted between two and nine times. This rearrangement joins TRBV28 to TRBJ2-1; D is undetermined. Germline values: CDR1 MDHEN, CDR2 SYDVKM. Deletions cut 6 bases from V and 12 bases from J, with 18 bases between. This CDR3 has 13 residues. The CDR3 DNA follows: TGTGCCAGCAGGCCCCCGGGTAGTTTGGTGCAGTTCTTC. Its protein product is CASRPPGSLVQFF.

This clonotype was recorded at least ten times. V usage is TRBV30 and J usage is TRBJ2-1; D might be TRBD2 (5 bases). CDR1 GTSNPN and CDR2 SVGIG come from the germline V gene (reference sequence). This CDR3 is 14 amino acids long. V was clipped by 0 bases and J by 3 bases, with 9 bases between them. The CDR3 DNA reads as TGTGCCTGGAGTGTACACGGACTCTACAATGAGCAGTTCTTC. It encodes CAWSVHGLYNEQFF.

This clonotype was counted ten times or more. The chain joins TRBV5-1 to TRBJ2-7; 9 bases are a match to TRBD2. Germline V lookup: CDR1 SGHRS, CDR2 YFSETQ. The J segment lost 2 bases and the V segment lost 5 bases, leaving 5 bases of the junction unmatched. This CDR3 is built from 14 residues. This chain's CDR3 is CASRAGLATYEQYF. The CDR3 nucleotides are TGCGCCAGCAGGGCAGGACTAGCGACCTACGAGCAGTACTTC.

This clonotype was picked up many times. This chain connects TRBV28 to TRBJ2-2; unclear D gene. In germline, CDR1 is MDHEN, CDR2 SYDVKM. Trimming removed 7 bases from V and 1 base from J, with 10 bases in between. The length of the CDR3 is 14 residues. DNA of the CDR3: TGTGCCAGCACCGAGTACGGGAACACCGGGGAGCTGTTTTTT. Translation: CASTEYGNTGELFF.

This clonotype occurred a few times. The chain recombines TRBV6-6 with TRBJ2-4; D not certain. Per the germline V gene, CDR1 is MNHNY and CDR2 is SVGAGI (reference sequence). This CDR3 spans 15 amino acids. Trimming left V 0 bases short and J 1 base short, with 7 bases between. The CDR3 region has the DNA TGTGCCAGCAGTTACTCAAAGGAGGCCAAAAACATTCAGTACTTC. Its protein product is CASSYSKEAKNIQYF.

This chain connects TRBV11-2 to TRBJ1-1; D uncertain. Germline CDR1 and CDR2: SGHAT and FQNNGV. This CDR3 is 13 amino acids long. V lost 1 base, J lost 10 bases, and 13 bases lay in between. CDR3 nucleotides: TGTGCCAGCAGCTTAGTAATTGCCCCGGGAGCTTTCTTT. This translates into CASSLVIAPGAFF.

J is TRBJ2-7 and V is TRBV5-1; maybe TRBD2 (6 bases). Trimming removed 1 base at V and 5 bases at J, with 16 bases between. The CDR3 spans 15 residues. Germline V lookup: CDR1 SGHRS, CDR2 YFSETQ. CDR3 residues: CASSLTGLPPDEQYF. CDR3 bases: TGCGCCAGCAGCTTGACGGGACTTCCACCCGACGAGCAGTACTTC.